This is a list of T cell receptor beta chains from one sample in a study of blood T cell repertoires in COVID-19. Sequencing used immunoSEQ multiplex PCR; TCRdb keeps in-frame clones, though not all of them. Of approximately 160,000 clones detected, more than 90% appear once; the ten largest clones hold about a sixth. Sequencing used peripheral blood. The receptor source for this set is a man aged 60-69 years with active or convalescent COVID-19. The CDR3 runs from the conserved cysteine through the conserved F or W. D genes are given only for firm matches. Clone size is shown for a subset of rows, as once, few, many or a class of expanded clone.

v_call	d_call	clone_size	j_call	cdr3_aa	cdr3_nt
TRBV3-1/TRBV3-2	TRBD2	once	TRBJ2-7	CASSGTSGGPYEQYF	TGTGCCAGCAGCGGGACTAGCGGGGGGCCCTACGAGCAGTACTTC
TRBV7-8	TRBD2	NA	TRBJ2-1	CASSLAQRLAKYNEQFF	TGTGCCAGCAGCTTAGCGCAGCGACTAGCGAAATACAATGAGCAGTTCTTC
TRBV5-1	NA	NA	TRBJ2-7	CASSAPDGSSYEQYF	TGCGCCAGCAGCGCCCCGGACGGGAGCTCCTACGAGCAGTACTTC
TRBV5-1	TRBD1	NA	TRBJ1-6	CASSLWDRGLDSPLHF	TGCGCCAGCAGCTTGTGGGACAGGGGGCTCGATTCACCCCTCCACTTT
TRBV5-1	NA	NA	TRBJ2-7	CASSLEGDEQYF	TGCGCCAGCAGCTTGGAAGGGGACGAGCAGTACTTC
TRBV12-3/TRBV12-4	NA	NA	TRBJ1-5	CASSLDRVQPQHF	TGTGCCAGCAGTTTAGACAGGGTCCAGCCCCAGCATTTT
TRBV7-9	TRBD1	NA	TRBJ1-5	CASSYGQGNQPQHF	TGTGCCAGCAGCTACGGACAGGGCAATCAGCCCCAGCATTTT
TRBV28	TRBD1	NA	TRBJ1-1	CASSLFGQGNTEAFF	TGTGCCAGCAGTTTATTCGGACAGGGGAACACTGAAGCTTTCTTT
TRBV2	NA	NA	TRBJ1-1	CASSDGGMNTEAFF	TGTGCCAGCAGTGATGGGGGGATGAACACTGAAGCTTTCTTT
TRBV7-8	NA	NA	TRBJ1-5	CASSFQGFYSNQPQHF	TGTGCCAGCAGCTTTCAGGGTTTTTATAGCAATCAGCCCCAGCATTTT
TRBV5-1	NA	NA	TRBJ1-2	CASSLVQGADYGYTF	TGCGCCAGCAGCTTGGTACAGGGTGCTGACTATGGCTACACCTTC
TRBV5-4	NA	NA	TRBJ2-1	CASSDDRRRSYNEQFF	TGTGCCAGCAGCGATGATCGGAGGCGCTCCTACAATGAGCAGTTCTTC
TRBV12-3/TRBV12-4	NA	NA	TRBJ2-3	CASSPGGTDTQYF	TGTGCCAGCAGTCCGGGGGGCACAGATACGCAGTATTTT
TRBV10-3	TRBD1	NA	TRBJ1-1	CAIRDREDTEAFF	TGTGCCATCAGGGACAGGGAAGACACTGAAGCTTTCTTT
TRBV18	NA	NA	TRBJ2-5	CASSPPGWETQYF	TGTGCCAGCTCACCTCCGGGTTGGGAGACCCAGTACTTC
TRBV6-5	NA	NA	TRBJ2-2	CASSYSGGLDTGELFF	TGTGCCAGCAGTTACTCCGGGGGGCTGGACACCGGGGAGCTGTTTTTT
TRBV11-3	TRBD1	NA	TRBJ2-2	CASSHGQGAGELFF	TGTGCCAGCAGCCACGGACAGGGCGCCGGGGAGCTGTTTTTT
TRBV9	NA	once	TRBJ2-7	CASSVEGGGRSDEQYF	TGTGCCAGCAGCGTAGAAGGGGGAGGGCGTTCCGACGAGCAGTACTTC
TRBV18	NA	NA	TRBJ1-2	CASSASRDIQNYGYTF	TGTGCCAGCTCGGCGTCACGGGACATCCAAAACTATGGCTACACCTTC
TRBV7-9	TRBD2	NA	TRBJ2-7	CASSPASGRYEQYF	TGTGCCAGCAGCCCCGCTAGCGGGAGATACGAGCAGTACTTC
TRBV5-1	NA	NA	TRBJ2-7	CASSPSLTSSYEQYF	TGCGCCAGCAGCCCCTCGTTGACTTCCTCCTACGAGCAGTACTTC
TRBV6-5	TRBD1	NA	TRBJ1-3	CASRGQGGGNTIYF	TGTGCCAGCAGGGGACAGGGAGGCGGGAACACCATATATTTT
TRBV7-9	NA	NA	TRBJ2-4	CASSPEDLVAQVGNIQYF	TGTGCCAGCAGCCCGGAGGACCTGGTGGCTCAGGTCGGAAACATTCAGTACTTC
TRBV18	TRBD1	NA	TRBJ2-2	CASSPPRTGGTGELFF	TGTGCCAGCTCACCACCCCGGACAGGGGGCACCGGGGAGCTGTTTTTT
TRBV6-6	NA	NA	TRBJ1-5	CASRTGDQPQHF	TGTGCCAGCAGGACCGGGGATCAGCCCCAGCATTTT
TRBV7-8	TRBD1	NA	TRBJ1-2	CASSFRTGPYYGYTF	TGTGCCAGCAGCTTTAGGACAGGGCCCTACTATGGCTACACCTTC
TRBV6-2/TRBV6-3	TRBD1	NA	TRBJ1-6	CASSTPFWGQNSPLHF	TGTGCCAGCAGTACCCCCTTCTGGGGACAGAATTCACCCCTCCACTTT